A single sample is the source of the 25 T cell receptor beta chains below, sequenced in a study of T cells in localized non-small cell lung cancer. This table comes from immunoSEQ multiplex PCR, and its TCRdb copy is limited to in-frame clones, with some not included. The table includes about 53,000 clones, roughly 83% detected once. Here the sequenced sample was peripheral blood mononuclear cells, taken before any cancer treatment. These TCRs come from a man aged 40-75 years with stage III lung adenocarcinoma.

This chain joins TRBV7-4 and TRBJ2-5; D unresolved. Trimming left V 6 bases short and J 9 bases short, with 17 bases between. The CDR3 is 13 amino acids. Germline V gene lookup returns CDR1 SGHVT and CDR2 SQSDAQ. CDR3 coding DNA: TGTGCCAGCAGTAATCGAGCACCTACGGCCCAGTACTTC. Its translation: CASSNRAPTAQYF. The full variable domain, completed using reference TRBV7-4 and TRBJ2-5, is GAGVSQSPRYKVAKRGRDVALRCDSISGHVTLYWYRQTLGQGSEVLTYSQSDAQRDKSGRPSGRFSAERPERSVSTLKIQRTEQGDSAVYLCASSNRAPTAQYFGPGTRLLVL.

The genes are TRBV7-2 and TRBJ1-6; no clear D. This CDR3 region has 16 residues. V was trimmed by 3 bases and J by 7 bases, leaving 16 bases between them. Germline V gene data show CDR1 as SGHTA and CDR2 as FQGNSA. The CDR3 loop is CASSFGPGRSNSPLHF. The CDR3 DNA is TGTGCCAGCAGCTTCGGGCCCGGACGATCGAATTCACCCCTCCACTTT.

CDR3 region: CASSRTYGYTF. CDR3 DNA: TGTGCCAGTTCCAGGACCTATGGCTACACCTTC. V is TRBV19 and J is TRBJ1-2; D is ambiguous. Germline V gene lookup returns CDR1 LNHDA and CDR2 SQIVND (reference sequence). The CDR3 consists of 11 residues. The germline V and J ends were trimmed by 8 bases and 4 bases, with 8 bases remaining between them.

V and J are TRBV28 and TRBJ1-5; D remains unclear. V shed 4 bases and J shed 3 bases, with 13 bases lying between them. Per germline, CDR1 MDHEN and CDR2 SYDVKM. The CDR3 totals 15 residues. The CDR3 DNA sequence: TGTGCCAGCAGTTCCCCGGACGCATACAATCAGCCCCAGCATTTT. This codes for CASSSPDAYNQPQHF.

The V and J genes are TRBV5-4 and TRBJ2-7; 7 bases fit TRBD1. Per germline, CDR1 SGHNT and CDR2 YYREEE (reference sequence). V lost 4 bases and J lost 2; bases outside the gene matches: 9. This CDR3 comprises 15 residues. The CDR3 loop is CASSIDQGTAYEQYF. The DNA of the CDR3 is TGTGCCAGCAGCATCGATCAGGGGACAGCCTACGAGCAGTACTTC.

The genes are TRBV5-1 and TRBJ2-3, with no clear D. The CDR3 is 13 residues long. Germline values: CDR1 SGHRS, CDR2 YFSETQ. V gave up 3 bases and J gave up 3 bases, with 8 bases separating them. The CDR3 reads CASSSTPTDTQYF. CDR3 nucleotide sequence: TGCGCCAGCAGCTCCACGCCGACAGATACGCAGTATTTT.

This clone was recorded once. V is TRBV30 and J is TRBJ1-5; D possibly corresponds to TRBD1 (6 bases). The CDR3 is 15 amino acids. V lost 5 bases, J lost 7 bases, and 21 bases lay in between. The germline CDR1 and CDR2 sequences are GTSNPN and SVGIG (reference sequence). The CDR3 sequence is CAWELGGAGGQPQHF. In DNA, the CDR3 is TGTGCCTGGGAGCTTGGGGGGGCCGGGGGGCAGCCCCAGCATTTT.

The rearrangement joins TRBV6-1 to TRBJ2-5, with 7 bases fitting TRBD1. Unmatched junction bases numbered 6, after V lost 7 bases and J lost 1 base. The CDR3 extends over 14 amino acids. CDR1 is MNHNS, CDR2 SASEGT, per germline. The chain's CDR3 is CASTEGTAQETQYF. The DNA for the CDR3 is TGTGCCAGCACCGAAGGGACAGCCCAAGAGACCCAGTACTTC.

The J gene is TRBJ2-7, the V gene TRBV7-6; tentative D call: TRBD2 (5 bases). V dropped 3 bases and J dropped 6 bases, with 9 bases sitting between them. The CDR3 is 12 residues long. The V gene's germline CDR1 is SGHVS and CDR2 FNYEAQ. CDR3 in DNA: TGTGCCAGCAGCTTGAACGGACTCGAGCAGTACTTC. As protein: CASSLNGLEQYF.

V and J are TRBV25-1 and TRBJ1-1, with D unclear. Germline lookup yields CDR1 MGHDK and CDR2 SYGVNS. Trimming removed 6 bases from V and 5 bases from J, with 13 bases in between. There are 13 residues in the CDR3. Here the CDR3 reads CASSPQITTEAFF. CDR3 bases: TGTGCCAGCAGCCCACAGATTACAACTGAAGCTTTCTTT.

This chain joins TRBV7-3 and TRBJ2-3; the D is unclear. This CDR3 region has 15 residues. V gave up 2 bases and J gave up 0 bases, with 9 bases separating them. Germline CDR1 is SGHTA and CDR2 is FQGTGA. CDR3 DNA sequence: TGTGCCAGCAGCTTAGGACGGTCTAGCACAGATACGCAGTATTTT. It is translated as CASSLGRSSTDTQYF.

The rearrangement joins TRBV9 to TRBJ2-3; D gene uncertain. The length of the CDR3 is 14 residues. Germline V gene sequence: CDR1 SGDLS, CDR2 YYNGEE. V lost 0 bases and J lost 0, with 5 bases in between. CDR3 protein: CASSVGPSTDTQYF. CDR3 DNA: TGTGCCAGCAGCGTAGGACCCAGCACAGATACGCAGTATTTT.

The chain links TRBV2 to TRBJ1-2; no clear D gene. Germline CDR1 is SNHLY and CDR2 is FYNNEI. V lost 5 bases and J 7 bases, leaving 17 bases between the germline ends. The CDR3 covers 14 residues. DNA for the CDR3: TGTGCCAGCAGTACCTTTGAGACACGGGTTGGCTACACCTTC. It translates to CASSTFETRVGYTF.

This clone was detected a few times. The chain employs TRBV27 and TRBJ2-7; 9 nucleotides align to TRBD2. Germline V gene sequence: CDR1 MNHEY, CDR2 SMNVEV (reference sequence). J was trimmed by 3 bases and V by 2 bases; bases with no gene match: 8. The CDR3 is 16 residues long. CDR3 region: CASSLPTWTSDYEQYF. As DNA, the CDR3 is TGTGCCAGCAGTTTACCTACTTGGACTAGCGACTACGAGCAGTACTTC.

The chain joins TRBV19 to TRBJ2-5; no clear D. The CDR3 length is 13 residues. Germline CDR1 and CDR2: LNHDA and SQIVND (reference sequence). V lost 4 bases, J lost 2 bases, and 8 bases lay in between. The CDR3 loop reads CASSTARQETQYF. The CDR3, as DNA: TGTGCCAGTAGTACAGCGCGTCAAGAGACCCAGTACTTC.

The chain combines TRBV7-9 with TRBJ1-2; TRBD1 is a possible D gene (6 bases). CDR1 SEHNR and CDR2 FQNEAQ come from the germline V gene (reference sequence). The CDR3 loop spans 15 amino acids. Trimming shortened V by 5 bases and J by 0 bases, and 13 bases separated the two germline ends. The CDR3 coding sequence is TGTGCCAGCAGCCGACCGGACAGAGCTAACTATGGCTACACCTTC. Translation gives CASSRPDRANYGYTF.

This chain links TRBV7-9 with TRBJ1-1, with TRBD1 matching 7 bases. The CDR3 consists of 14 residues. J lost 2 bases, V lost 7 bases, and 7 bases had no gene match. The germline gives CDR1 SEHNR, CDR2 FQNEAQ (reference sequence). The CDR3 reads CASTLGTANTEAFF. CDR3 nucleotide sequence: TGTGCCAGCACTCTAGGGACAGCCAACACTGAAGCTTTCTTT.

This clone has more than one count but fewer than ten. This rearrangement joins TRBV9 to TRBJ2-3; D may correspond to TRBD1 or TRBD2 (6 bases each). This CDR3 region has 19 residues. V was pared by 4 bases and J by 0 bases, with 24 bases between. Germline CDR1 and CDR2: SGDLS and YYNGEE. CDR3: CASSPPSDGGSTSTDTQYF. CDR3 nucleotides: TGTGCCAGCAGCCCCCCTTCCGACGGGGGCTCAACTAGCACAGATACGCAGTATTTT.

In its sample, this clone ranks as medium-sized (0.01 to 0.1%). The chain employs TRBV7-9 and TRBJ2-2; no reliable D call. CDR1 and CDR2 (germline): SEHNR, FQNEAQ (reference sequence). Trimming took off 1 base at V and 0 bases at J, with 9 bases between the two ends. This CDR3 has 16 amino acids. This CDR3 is CASSLVGEANTGELFF. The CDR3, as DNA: TGTGCCAGCAGCTTAGTGGGCGAAGCGAACACCGGGGAGCTGTTTTTT.

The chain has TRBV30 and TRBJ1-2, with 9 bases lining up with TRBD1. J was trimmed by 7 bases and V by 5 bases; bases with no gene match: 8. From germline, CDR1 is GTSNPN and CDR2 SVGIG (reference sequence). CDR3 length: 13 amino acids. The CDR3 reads CAWSHGDRVGYTF. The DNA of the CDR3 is TGTGCCTGGTCCCATGGGGACAGGGTTGGCTACACCTTC.

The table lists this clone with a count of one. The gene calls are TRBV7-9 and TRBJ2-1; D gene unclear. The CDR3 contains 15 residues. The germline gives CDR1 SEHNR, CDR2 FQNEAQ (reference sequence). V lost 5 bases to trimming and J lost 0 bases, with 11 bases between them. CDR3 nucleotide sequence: TGTGCCAGCAGCCCTCGCGGTATCTCCTACAATGAGCAGTTCTTC. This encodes CASSPRGISYNEQFF.

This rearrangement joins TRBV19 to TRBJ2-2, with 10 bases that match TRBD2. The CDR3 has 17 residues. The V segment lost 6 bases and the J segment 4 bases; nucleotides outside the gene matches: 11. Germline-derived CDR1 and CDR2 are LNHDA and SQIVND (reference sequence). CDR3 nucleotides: TGTGCCAGTAGAAGCCAGCGGGGGGGCCGGAGCACCGGGGAGCTGTTTTTT. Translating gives CASRSQRGGRSTGELFF.

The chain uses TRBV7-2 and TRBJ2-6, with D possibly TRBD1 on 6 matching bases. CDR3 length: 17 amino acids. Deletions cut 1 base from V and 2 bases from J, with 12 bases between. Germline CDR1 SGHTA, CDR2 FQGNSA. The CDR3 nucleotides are TGTGCCAGCAGCTTAGAACAGGGCGGAACTGGGGCCAACGTCCTGACTTTC. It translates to CASSLEQGGTGANVLTF. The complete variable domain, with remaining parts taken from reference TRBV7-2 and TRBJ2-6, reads GAGVSQSPSNKVTEKGKDVELRCDPISGHTALYWYRQSLGQGLEFLIYFQGNSAPDKSGLPSDRFSAERTGGSVSTLTIQRTQQEDSAVYLCASSLEQGGTGANVLTFGAGSRLTVL.

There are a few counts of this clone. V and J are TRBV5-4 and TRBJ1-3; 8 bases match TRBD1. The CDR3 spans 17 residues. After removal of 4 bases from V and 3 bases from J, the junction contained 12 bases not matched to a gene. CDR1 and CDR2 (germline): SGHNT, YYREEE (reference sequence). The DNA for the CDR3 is TGTGCCAGCAGCACCGGGACAGGAAGGTTGGATGGAAACACCATATATTTT. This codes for CASSTGTGRLDGNTIYF.

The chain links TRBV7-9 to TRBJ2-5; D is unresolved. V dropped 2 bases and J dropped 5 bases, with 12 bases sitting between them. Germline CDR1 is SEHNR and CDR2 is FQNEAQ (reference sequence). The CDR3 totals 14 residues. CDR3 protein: CASSLPQMGETQYF. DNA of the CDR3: TGTGCCAGCAGCTTACCTCAGATGGGCGAGACCCAGTACTTC.